The clone carrying this T cell receptor beta chain came up a few times. The data belong to a study of response to subunit inactivated influenza vaccine. TCRdb reanalysed the RT-PCR reads using MiXCR and keeps one entry per CDR3 protein. Of roughly 760,000 distinct CDR3 sequences detected, approximately 22% appear once; the ten largest clones hold 10%. This CDR3 region has 11 residues. The V and J ends lost 8 bases and 7 bases respectively, with 9 bases between them. The germline CDR1 and CDR2 sequences are MDHEN and SYDVKM. The rearrangement links TRBV28 to TRBJ2-1; D gene ambiguous. The receptor comes from a man in his forties or fifties who received an inactivated influenza vaccine. Material: PBMCs from blood, obtained about 5 days after vaccination. In DNA, the CDR3 is TGTGCCAGCTCACCACAGAATGAGCAGTTCTTC. Residues: CASSPQNEQFF.